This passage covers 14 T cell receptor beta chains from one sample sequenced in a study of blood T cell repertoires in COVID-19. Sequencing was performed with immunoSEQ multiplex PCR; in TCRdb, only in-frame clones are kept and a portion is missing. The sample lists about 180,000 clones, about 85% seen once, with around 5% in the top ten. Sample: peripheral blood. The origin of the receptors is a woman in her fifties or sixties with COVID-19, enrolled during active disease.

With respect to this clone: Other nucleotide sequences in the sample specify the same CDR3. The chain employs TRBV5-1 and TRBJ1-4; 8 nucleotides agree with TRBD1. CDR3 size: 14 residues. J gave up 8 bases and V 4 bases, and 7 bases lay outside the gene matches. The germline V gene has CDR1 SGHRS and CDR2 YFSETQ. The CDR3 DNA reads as TGCGCCAGCAGCCCCGGACAGGGTCGGGAAAAACTGTTTTTT. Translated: CASSPGQGREKLFF.

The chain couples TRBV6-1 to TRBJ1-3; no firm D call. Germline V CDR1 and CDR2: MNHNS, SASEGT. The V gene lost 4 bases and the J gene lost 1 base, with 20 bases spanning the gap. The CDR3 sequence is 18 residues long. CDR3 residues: CASSGEGWPGSSGNTIYF. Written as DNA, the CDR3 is TGTGCCAGCAGTGGCGAGGGTTGGCCGGGGAGTTCTGGAAACACCATATATTTT.

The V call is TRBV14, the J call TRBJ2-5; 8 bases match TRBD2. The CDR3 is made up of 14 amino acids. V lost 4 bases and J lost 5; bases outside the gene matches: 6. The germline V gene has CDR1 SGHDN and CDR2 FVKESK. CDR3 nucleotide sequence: TGTGCCAGCAGCCGCCGGGGGGGCGGTGAGACCCAGTACTTC. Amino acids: CASSRRGGGETQYF.

The chain's CDR3 is CASSLPGTPGEQYF. For the CDR3, the DNA is TGTGCCAGCAGTCTCCCCGGGACACCGGGCGAGCAGTACTTC. The chain recombines TRBV27 with TRBJ2-7; possibly TRBD1 for D (6 bases). The CDR3 is 14 amino acids. Germline values: CDR1 MNHEY, CDR2 SMNVEV (reference sequence). With 5 bases removed from V and 6 bases from J, the gap between germline ends came to 17 bases.

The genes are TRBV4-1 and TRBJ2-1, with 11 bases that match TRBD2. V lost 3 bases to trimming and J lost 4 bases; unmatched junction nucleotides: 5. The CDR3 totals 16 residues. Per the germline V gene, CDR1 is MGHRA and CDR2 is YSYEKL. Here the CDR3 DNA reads TGCGCCAGCAGCCAGGCGGCTAGCGGGGGGTACAATGAGCAGTTCTTC. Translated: CASSQAASGGYNEQFF.

CDR3 in amino acids: CASSVRDRAIGDYGYTF. CDR3 DNA: TGTGCCAGCAGCGTACGGGACAGGGCTATAGGGGACTATGGCTACACCTTC. The chain carries TRBV9 and TRBJ1-2; TRBD1 matches at 9 bases. Germline V gives CDR1 SGDLS, CDR2 YYNGEE. V shed 1 base and J 3 bases; nucleotides not matched to a gene: 10. CDR3 size: 17 residues.

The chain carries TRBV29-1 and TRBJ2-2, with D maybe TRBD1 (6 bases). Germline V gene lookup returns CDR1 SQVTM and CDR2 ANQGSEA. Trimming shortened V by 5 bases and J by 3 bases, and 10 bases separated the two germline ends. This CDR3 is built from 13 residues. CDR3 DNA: TGCAGCGTTACCGGACAGTACACCGGGGAGCTGTTTTTT. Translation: CSVTGQYTGELFF.

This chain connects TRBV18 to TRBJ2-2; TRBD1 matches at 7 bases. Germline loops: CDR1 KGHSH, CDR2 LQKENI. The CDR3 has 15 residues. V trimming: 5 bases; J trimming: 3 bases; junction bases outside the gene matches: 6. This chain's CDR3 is CASSREQGYTGELFF. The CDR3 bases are TGTGCCAGCTCAAGAGAACAGGGGTACACCGGGGAGCTGTTTTTT.

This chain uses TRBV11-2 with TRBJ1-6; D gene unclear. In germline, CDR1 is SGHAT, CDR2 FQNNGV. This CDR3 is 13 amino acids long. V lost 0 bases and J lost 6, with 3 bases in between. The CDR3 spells CASSLDGNSPLHF. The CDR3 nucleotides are TGTGCCAGCAGCTTAGACGGTAATTCACCCCTCCACTTT. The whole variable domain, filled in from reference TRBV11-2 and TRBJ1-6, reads EAGVAQSPRYKIIEKRQSVAFWCNPISGHATLYWYQQILGQGPKLLIQFQNNGVVDDSQLPKDRFSAERLKGVDSTLKIQPAKLEDSAVYLCASSLDGNSPLHFGNGTRLTVT.

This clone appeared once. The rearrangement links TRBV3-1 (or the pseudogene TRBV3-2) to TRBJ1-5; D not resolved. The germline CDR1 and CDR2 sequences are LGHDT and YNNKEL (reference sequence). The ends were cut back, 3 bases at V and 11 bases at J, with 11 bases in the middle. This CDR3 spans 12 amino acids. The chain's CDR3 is CASSHKTGAQHF. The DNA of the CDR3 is TGTGCCAGCAGCCATAAGACCGGAGCCCAGCATTTT.

CDR3 amino acids: CASSRGVLEEAQYF. The CDR3 coding sequence is TGTGCCAGCAGCCGAGGAGTCCTTGAGGAAGCGCAGTATTTT. This rearrangement joins TRBV3-1 (or the pseudogene TRBV3-2) to TRBJ2-3; D is undetermined. Trimming pared 4 bases from V and 10 bases from J, leaving 18 bases between. The germline V gene has CDR1 LGHDT and CDR2 YNNKEL (reference sequence). The CDR3 has 14 amino acids.

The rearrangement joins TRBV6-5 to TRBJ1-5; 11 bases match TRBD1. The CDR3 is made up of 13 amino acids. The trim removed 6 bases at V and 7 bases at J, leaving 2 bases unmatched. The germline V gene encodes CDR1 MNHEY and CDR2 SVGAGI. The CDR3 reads CASRGTGGQPQHF. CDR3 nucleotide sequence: TGTGCCAGCAGAGGGACAGGGGGACAGCCCCAGCATTTT.

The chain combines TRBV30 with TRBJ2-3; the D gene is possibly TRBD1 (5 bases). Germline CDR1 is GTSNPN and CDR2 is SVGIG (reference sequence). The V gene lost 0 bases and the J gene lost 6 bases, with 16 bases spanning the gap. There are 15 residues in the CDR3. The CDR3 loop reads CAWSVGVADTDTQYF. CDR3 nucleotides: TGTGCCTGGAGTGTAGGGGTAGCAGATACCGATACGCAGTATTTT.

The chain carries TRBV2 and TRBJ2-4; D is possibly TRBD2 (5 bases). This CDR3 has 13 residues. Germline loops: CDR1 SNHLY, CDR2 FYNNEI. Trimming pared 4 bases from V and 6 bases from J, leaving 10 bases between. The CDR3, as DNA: TGTGCCAGCAGTGTGAGTCGGGGAAACATTCAGTACTTC. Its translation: CASSVSRGNIQYF.